This TCR beta chain was obtained from a study of blood T cell repertoires in COVID-19. Study context: The study drew acute and convalescent COVID-19 samples from the United States, Italy and Spain. T cells, B-cell-depleted T cells, or PBMCs provided the cDNA or gDNA that served as material.

The germline gives CDR1 DFQATT, CDR2 SNEGSKA (reference sequence). Trimming took off 3 bases at V and 2 bases at J, with 24 bases between the two ends. The CDR3 spans 18 residues. As originally analysed: Amplification from reference gene primers served as the basis for estimated nucleated cell counts. Assay used: immunoSEQ multiplex PCR; TCRdb lists only in-frame clones, some missing. V and J calls and clone size are given by that table; D and trimming were obtained from the DNA. The sample lists roughly 150,000 clones, nearly 85% occurring once. This TCR was recovered from a human donor in a cohort sampled during active COVID-19. The source material was peripheral blood. The rearrangement joins TRBV20-1 to TRBJ2-3, with a tentative D call TRBD1 (6 bases). Written as DNA, the CDR3 is TGCAGTGCTAGTGCCCCCCCCCAACGGGACATTTCCACAGATACGCAGTATTTT. Translation gives CSASAPPQRDISTDTQYF.